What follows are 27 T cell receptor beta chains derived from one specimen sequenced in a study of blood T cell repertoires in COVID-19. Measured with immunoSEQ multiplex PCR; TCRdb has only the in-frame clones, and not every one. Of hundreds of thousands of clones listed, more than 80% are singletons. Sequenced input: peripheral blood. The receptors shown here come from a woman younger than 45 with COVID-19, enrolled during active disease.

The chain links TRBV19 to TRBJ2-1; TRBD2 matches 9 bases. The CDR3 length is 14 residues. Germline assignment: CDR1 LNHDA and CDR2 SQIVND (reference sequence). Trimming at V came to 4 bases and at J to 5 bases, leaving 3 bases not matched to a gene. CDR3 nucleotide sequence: TGTGCCAGTAGTACTAGGACTAGCGACAATGAGCAGTTCTTC. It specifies CASSTRTSDNEQFF.

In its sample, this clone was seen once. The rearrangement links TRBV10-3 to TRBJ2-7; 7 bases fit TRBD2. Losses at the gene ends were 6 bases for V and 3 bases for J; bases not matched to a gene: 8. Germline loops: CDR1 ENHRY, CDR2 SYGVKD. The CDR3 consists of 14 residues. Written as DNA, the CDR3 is TGTGCCATCAGATCTGCCGGACTAGGCTACGAGCAGTACTTC. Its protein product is CAIRSAGLGYEQYF.

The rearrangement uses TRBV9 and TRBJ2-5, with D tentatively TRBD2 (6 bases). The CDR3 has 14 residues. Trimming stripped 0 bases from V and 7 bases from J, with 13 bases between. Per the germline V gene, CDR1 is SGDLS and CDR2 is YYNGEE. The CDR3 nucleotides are TGTGCCAGCAGCGTAGCTGCGGGGCCGGGGACCCAGTACTTC. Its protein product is CASSVAAGPGTQYF.

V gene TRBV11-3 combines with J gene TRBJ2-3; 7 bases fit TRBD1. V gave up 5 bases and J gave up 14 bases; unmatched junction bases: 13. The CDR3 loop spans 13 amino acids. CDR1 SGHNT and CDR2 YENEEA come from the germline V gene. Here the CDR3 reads CASSPGTELDRYF. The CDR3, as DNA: TGTGCCAGCAGCCCCGGGACAGAGTTGGATCGGTATTTT. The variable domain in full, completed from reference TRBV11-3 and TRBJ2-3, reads EAGVVQSPRYKIIEKKQPVAFWCNPISGHNTLYWYLQNLGQGPELLIRYENEEAVDDSQLPKDRFSAERLKGVDSTLKIQPAELGDSAVYLCASSPGTELDRYFGPGTRLTVL.

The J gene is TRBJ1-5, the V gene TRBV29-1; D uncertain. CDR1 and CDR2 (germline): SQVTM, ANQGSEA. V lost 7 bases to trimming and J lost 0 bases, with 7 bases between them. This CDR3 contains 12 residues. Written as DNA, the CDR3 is TGCAGCGCCCAGGATAGCAATCAGCCCCAGCATTTT. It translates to CSAQDSNQPQHF.

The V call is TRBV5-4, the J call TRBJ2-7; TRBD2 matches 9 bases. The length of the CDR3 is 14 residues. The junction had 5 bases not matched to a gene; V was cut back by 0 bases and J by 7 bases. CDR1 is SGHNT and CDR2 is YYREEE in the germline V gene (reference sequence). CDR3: CASSLEGLAREQYF. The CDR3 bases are TGTGCCAGCAGCTTGGAGGGACTAGCTCGGGAGCAGTACTTC.

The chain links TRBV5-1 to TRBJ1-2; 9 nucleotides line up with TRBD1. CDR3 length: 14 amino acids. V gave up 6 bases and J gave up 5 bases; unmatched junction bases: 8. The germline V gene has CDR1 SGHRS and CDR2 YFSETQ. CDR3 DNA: TGCGCCAGCACGCCCGGGACAGGGATTTATGGCTACACCTTC. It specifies CASTPGTGIYGYTF.

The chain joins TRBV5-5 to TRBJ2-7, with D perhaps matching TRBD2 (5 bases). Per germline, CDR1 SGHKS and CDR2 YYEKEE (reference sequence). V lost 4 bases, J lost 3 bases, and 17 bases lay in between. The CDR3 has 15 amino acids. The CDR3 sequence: CASSLSDLAHYEQYF. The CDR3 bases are TGTGCCAGCAGCCTCAGCGACCTAGCTCACTACGAGCAGTACTTC.

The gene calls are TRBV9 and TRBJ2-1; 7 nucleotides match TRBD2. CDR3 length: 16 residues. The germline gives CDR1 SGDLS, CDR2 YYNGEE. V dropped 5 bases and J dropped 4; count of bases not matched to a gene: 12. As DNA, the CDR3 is TGTGCCAGCAGTGGCCTACTAGCGAGTATATACAATGAGCAGTTCTTC. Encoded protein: CASSGLLASIYNEQFF.

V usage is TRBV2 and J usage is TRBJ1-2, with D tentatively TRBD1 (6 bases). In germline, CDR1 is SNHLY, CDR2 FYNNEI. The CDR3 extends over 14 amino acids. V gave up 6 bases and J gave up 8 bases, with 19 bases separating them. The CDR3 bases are TGTGCCAGCAGAGGCGACAGGCTTTCGGAGGGCTACACCTTC. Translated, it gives CASRGDRLSEGYTF. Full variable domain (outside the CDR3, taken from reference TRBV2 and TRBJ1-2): EPEVTQTPSHQVTQMGQEVILRCVPISNHLYFYWYRQILGQKVEFLVSFYNNEISEKSEIFDDQFSVERPDGSNFTLKIRSTKLEDSAMYFCASRGDRLSEGYTFGSGTRLTVV.

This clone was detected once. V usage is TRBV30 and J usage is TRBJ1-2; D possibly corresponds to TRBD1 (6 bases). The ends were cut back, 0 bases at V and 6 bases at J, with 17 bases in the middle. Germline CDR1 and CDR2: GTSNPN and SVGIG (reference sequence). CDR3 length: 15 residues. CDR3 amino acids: CAWSVRGSGRNGYTF. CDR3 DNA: TGTGCCTGGAGTGTCAGGGGAAGTGGTAGGAATGGCTACACCTTC.

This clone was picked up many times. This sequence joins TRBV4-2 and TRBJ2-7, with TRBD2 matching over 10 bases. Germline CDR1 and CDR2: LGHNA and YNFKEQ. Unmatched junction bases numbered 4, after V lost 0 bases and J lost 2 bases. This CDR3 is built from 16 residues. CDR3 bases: TGTGCCAGCAGCCAAGAGACTAGCGGGTTGACCTACGAGCAGTACTTC. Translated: CASSQETSGLTYEQYF.

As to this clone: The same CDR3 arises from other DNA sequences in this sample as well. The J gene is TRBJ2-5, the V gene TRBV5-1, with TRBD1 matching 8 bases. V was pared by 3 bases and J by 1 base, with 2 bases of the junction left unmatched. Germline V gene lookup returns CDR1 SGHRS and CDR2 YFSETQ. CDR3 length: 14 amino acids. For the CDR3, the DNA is TGCGCCAGCAGCTGGCAGGGGGCCCAAGAGACCCAGTACTTC. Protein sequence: CASSWQGAQETQYF. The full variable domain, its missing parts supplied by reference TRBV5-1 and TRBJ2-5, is KAGVTQTPRYLIKTRGQQVTLSCSPISGHRSVSWYQQTPGQGLQFLFEYFSETQRNKGNFPGRFSGRQFSNSRSEMNVSTLELGDSALYLCASSWQGAQETQYFGPGTRLLVL.

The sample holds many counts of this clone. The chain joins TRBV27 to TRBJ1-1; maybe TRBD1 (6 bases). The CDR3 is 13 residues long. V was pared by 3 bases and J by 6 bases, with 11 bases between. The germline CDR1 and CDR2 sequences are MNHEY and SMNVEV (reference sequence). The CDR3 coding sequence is TGTGCCAGCAGTTTCGGGACAAACGCTGAAGCTTTCTTT. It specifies CASSFGTNAEAFF.

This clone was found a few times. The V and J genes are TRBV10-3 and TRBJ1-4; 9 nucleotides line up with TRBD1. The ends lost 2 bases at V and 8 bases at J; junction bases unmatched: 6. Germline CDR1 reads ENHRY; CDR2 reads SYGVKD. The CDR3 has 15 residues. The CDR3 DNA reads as TGTGCCATCAGTGAGGGGACAGGGACTTCCGAAAAACTGTTTTTT. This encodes CAISEGTGTSEKLFF.

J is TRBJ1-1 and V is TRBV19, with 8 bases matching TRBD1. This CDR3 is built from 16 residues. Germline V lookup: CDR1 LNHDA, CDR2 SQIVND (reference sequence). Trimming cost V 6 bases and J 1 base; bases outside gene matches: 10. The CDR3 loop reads CASSPRTGTGNTEAFF. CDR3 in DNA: TGTGCCAGTAGCCCACGGACGGGGACAGGGAACACTGAAGCTTTCTTT.

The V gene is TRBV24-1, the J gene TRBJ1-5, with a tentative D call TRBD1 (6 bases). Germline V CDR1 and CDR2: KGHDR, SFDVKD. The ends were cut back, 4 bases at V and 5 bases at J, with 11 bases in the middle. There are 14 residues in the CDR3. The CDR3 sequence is CATSEINRDQPQHF. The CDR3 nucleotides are TGTGCCACCAGTGAGATCAACAGGGATCAGCCCCAGCATTTT.

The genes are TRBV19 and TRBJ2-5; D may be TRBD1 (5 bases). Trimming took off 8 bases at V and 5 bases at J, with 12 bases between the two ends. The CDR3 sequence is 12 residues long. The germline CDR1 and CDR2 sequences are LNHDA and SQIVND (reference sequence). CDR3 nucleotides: TGTGCCAGTGGCAGGGATAGGGAGACCCAGTACTTC. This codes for CASGRDRETQYF.

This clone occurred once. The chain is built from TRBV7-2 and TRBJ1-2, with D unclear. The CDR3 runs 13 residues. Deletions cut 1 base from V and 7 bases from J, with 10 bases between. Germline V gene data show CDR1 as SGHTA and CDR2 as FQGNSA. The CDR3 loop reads CASSLGVKSGYTF. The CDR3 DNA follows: TGTGCCAGCAGCTTAGGAGTCAAGAGTGGCTACACCTTC.

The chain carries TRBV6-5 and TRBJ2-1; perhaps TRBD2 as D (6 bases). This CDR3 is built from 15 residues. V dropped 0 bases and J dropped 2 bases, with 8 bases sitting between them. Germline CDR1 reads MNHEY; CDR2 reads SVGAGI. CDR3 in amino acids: CASSYSGGTYNEQFF. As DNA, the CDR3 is TGTGCCAGCAGTTACTCGGGGGGAACCTACAATGAGCAGTTCTTC.

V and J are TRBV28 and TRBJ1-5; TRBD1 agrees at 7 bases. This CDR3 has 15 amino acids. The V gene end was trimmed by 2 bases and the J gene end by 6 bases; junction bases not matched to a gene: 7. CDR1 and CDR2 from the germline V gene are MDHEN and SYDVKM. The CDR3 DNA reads TGTGCCAGCAGTTTAGGCGGGACAGAACTTCAGCCCCAGCATTTT. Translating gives CASSLGGTELQPQHF.

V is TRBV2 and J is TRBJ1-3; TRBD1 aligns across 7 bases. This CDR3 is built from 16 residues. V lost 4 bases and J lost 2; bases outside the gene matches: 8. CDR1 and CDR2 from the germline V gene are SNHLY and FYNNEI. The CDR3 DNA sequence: TGTGCCAGCAGTGGGATTGACAGGGCCGCTGGAAACACCATATATTTT. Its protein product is CASSGIDRAAGNTIYF.

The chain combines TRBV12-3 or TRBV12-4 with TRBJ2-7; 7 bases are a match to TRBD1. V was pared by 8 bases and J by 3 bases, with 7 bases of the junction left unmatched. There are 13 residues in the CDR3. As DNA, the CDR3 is TGTGCCAGCCGGACGACAGGGTTCTACGAGCAGTACTTC. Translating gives CASRTTGFYEQYF.

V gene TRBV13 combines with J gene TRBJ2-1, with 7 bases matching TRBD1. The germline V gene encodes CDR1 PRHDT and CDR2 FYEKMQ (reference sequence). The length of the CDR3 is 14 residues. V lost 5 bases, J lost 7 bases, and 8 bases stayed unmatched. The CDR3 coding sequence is TGTGCCAGCAGCAGAGGGGCAGGGGGAAATGAGCAGTTCTTC. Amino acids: CASSRGAGGNEQFF.

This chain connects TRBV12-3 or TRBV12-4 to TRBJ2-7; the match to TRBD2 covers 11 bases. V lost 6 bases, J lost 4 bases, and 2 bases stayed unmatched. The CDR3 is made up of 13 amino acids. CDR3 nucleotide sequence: TGTGCCAGCAGACTAGCGGGAGTTTACGAGCAGTACTTC. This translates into CASRLAGVYEQYF.

This CDR3 is CASRRTGQETQYF. CDR3 bases: TGTGCCAGCAGAAGGACAGGGCAAGAGACCCAGTACTTC. The chain is built from TRBV7-2 and TRBJ2-5; TRBD1 aligns across 8 bases. The J segment lost 2 bases and the V segment lost 6 bases, leaving 2 bases of the junction unmatched. Per germline, CDR1 SGHTA and CDR2 FQGNSA. The CDR3 length is 13 residues.

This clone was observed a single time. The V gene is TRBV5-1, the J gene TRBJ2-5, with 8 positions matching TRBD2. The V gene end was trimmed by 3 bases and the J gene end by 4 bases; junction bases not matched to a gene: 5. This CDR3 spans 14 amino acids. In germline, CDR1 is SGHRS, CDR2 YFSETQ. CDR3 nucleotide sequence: TGCGCCAGCAGCTACGCGGGGGGCCTAGAGACCCAGTACTTC. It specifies CASSYAGGLETQYF.